This TCR beta chain was recorded in a study of OX40 agonist ivuxolimab in advanced cancers. Sequenced by immunoSEQ multiplex PCR; TCRdb stores in-frame clones only, minus some. The table includes around 80,000 clones, around 86% detected once. CDR1 is LGHNA and CDR2 is YNFKEQ in the germline V gene. This CDR3 spans 17 amino acids. V was pared by 0 bases and J by 0 bases, with 12 bases between. Sequences were derived from CD4+ or CD8+ T cells sorted from blood, sampled in a trial of the OX40 agonist ivuxolimab. The receptor's source is an adult with an advanced solid tumor such as melanoma, head and neck, liver or kidney cancer. The rearrangement uses TRBV4-2 and TRBJ1-3; D call uncertain. The CDR3 here is CASSQDRSSLSGNTIYF. Here the CDR3 DNA reads TGTGCCAGCAGCCAAGATAGGAGCAGTCTCTCTGGAAACACCATATATTTT.